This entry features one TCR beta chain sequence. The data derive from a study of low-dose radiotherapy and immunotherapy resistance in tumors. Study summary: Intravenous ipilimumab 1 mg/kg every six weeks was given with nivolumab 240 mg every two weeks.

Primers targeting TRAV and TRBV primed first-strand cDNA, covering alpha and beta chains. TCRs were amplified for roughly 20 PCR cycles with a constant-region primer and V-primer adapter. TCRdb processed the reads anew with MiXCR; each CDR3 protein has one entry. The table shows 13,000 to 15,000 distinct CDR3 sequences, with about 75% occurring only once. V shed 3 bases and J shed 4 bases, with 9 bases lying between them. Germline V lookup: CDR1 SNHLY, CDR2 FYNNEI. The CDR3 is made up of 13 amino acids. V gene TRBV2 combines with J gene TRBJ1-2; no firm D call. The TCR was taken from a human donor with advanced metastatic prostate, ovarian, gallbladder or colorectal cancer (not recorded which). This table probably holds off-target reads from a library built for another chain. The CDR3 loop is CASSESFVYGYTF. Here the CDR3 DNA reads TGTGCCAGCAGTGAGTCTTTCGTCTATGGCTACACCTTC.